One and the same sample provided the 25 T cell receptor beta chains below, sequenced in a study of cytomegalovirus exposure and HLA in healthy donors. The PCR had 60 Vbeta and 13 Jbeta primers. Generated by immunoSEQ multiplex PCR, the TCRdb table keeps only in-frame clones and is missing some. This repertoire shows roughly 130,000 clones, around 65% found once; its top ten account for about 1.8%. Input material: PBMCs. Every receptor here comes from a male donor in good health and CMV-seronegative.

The chain uses TRBV6-5 and TRBJ2-7; no reliable D call. Germline lookup yields CDR1 MNHEY and CDR2 SVGAGI. The length of the CDR3 is 14 residues. The V and J ends lost 0 bases and 3 bases respectively, with 9 bases between them. The CDR3 region is CASSYSDKYYEQYF. CDR3 in DNA: TGTGCCAGCAGTTACTCCGACAAGTACTACGAGCAGTACTTC.

V is TRBV13 and J is TRBJ1-2; 9 bases are a match to TRBD1. The CDR3 sequence is 20 residues long. The germline V gene encodes CDR1 PRHDT and CDR2 FYEKMQ (reference sequence). Losses at the gene ends were 0 bases for V and 4 bases for J; bases not matched to a gene: 18. The CDR3: CASSLGLNSGHGTGFYGYTF. For the CDR3, the DNA is TGTGCCAGCAGCTTAGGCCTGAATAGTGGGCACGGGACAGGGTTCTATGGCTACACCTTC.

The chain combines TRBV7-3 with TRBJ2-3; the match to TRBD2 covers 11 bases. Germline CDR1 SGHTA, CDR2 FQGTGA. This CDR3 contains 18 residues. The ends lost 0 bases at V and 2 bases at J; junction bases unmatched: 7. The CDR3 DNA follows: TGTGCCAGCAGCTTAACGGGGGGGACTAGCGGTAACACAGATACGCAGTATTTT. Encoded protein: CASSLTGGTSGNTDTQYF.

The gene calls are TRBV6-6 and TRBJ2-2; weak D call: TRBD2 (5 bases). The CDR3 is 15 amino acids. The V end was cut by 4 bases, the J end by 4 bases, with 13 bases between. Germline V gene data show CDR1 as MNHNY and CDR2 as SVGAGI (reference sequence). The CDR3: CASSFRGRSTGELFF. In nucleotides, the CDR3 is TGTGCCAGCAGTTTCCGGGGTCGGAGCACCGGGGAGCTGTTTTTT.

In its sample, this clone was seen once. One end of the junction fails to match germline, which may point to a read error. This rearrangement joins TRBV7-7 to TRBJ2-2, with a tentative D call TRBD2 (7 bases). The CDR3 length is 18 residues. Germline V gene data show CDR1 as SSHAT and CDR2 as FNYEAQ (reference sequence). The CDR3: CASSPRGAGTRNTGELFF. In DNA form, the CDR3 reads TGTGCTAGCAGCCCTCGGGGGGCAGGGACGAGGAACACCGGGGAGCTGTTTTTT. The full variable domain, its missing parts supplied by reference TRBV7-7 and TRBJ2-2, is GAGVSQSPRYKVTKRGQDVTLRCDPISSHATLYWYQQALGQGPEFLTYFNYEAQPDKSGLPSDRFSAERPEGSISTLTIQRTEQRDSAMYRCASSPRGAGTRNTGELFFGEGSRLTVL.

This clone was counted once. The chain has TRBV4-1 and TRBJ2-5, with 12 positions matching TRBD2. Trimming took 1 base from V and 5 from J; bases not matched to a gene: 8. Looked up from germline, CDR1 is MGHRA and CDR2 is YSYEKL. CDR3 size: 17 residues. The CDR3 protein is CASSQALRTSGAETQYF. Here the CDR3 DNA reads TGCGCCAGCAGCCAAGCCCTAAGGACTAGCGGGGCTGAGACCCAGTACTTC.

V usage is TRBV6-1 and J usage is TRBJ1-2; 7 bases are shared with TRBD1. The CDR3 extends over 14 amino acids. Trimming took 0 bases from V and 2 from J; bases not matched to a gene: 0. From germline, CDR1 is MNHNS and CDR2 SASEGT. This chain's CDR3 is CASSEADRNYGYTF. In DNA, the CDR3 is TGTGCCAGCAGTGAAGCGGACAGGAACTATGGCTACACCTTC.

The chain combines TRBV7-9 with TRBJ2-3; 10 bases fit TRBD2. In germline, CDR1 is SEHNR, CDR2 FQNEAQ (reference sequence). The junction had 11 bases not matched to a gene; V was cut back by 5 bases and J by 3 bases. The CDR3 is 17 amino acids. The CDR3 spells CASSPTRASGGTDTQYF. The DNA for the CDR3 is TGTGCCAGCAGCCCAACGAGAGCTAGCGGGGGTACAGATACGCAGTATTTT.

The chain carries TRBV27 and TRBJ1-5; 10 positions match TRBD1. The ends lost 7 bases at V and 9 bases at J; junction bases unmatched: 6. The CDR3 is made up of 13 amino acids. CDR1 MNHEY and CDR2 SMNVEV come from the germline V gene (reference sequence). CDR3 sequence reads: CASKGQGHGPQHF. CDR3 DNA sequence: TGTGCCAGCAAGGGACAGGGGCATGGGCCCCAGCATTTT.

In its sample, this clone was seen a few times. The genes are TRBV11-2 and TRBJ2-3; 7 nucleotides match TRBD2. Unmatched junction bases numbered 3, after V lost 2 bases and J lost 1 base. Germline CDR1 and CDR2: SGHAT and FQNNGV. This CDR3 comprises 15 residues. DNA for the CDR3: TGTGCCAGCAGCTTAAAGGCGGGGGGCACAGATACGCAGTATTTT. Amino acids: CASSLKAGGTDTQYF.

This clone showed up many times. V gene TRBV18 combines with J gene TRBJ1-2; possibly TRBD1 for D (5 bases). Trimming left V 5 bases short and J 3 bases short, with 13 bases between. In germline, CDR1 is KGHSH, CDR2 LQKENI. The CDR3 runs 14 residues. The CDR3 DNA sequence: TGTGCCAGCTCATCTAACGACAGAGACTATGGCTACACCTTC. This codes for CASSSNDRDYGYTF. Full variable domain (outside the CDR3, taken from reference TRBV18 and TRBJ1-2): NAGVMQNPRHLVRRRGQEARLRCSPMKGHSHVYWYRQLPEEGLKFMVYLQKENIIDESGMPKERFSAEFPKEGPSILRIQQVVRGDSAAYFCASSSNDRDYGYTFGSGTRLTVV.

The chain recombines TRBV5-1 with TRBJ2-2, with TRBD1 matching over 8 bases. The CDR3 contains 17 residues. The ends lost 0 bases at V and 0 bases at J; junction bases unmatched: 4. Germline CDR1 reads SGHRS; CDR2 reads YFSETQ. The chain's CDR3 is CASSLAIQGANTGELFF. The CDR3 nucleotides read TGCGCCAGCAGCTTGGCTATACAGGGGGCGAACACCGGGGAGCTGTTTTTT.

This clone was counted only a few times. CDR3 sequence: CASSRAKWETQYF. CDR3 sequence (DNA): TGTGCCAGCAGCCGAGCCAAGTGGGAGACCCAGTACTTC. This rearrangement joins TRBV11-3 to TRBJ2-5; D is undetermined. The CDR3 consists of 13 residues. Germline V gene data show CDR1 as SGHNT and CDR2 as YENEEA. Deletions cut 5 bases from V and 5 bases from J, with 12 bases between.

The chain combines TRBV9 with TRBJ1-1; 9 bases agree with TRBD1. Germline V lookup: CDR1 SGDLS, CDR2 YYNGEE. This CDR3 is built from 14 residues. Germline trimming cut 6 bases from V and 3 bases from J; bases unmatched to any gene: 6. The CDR3 coding sequence is TGTGCCAGCAAACAGGGGGCTAGAGACACTGAAGCTTTCTTT. This sequence encodes CASKQGARDTEAFF. The entire variable domain, with the rest obtained from reference TRBV9 and TRBJ1-1, is as follows: DSGVTQTPKHLITATGQRVTLRCSPRSGDLSVYWYQQSLDQGLQFLIQYYNGEERAKGNILERFSAQQFPDLHSELNLSSLELGDSALYFCASKQGARDTEAFFGQGTRLTVV.

This clone was seen a few times. One junction end disagrees with the germline gene, perhaps due to a read error. Other DNA sequences in the same sample also yield this CDR3. The chain joins TRBV2 to TRBJ1-1; TRBD1 aligns across 8 bases. The CDR3 spans 13 residues. Germline V gene lookup returns CDR1 SNHLY and CDR2 FYNNEI. The CDR3 nucleotides read TGCGCCAGCAGTGGACAGGGAAACACTGAAGCTTTCTTT. Protein: CASSGQGNTEAFF. The full variable domain, in which reference TRBV2 and TRBJ1-1 provide the parts outside the CDR3, is EPEVTQTPSHQVTQMGQEVILRCVPISNHLYFYWYRQILGQKVEFLVSFYNNEISEKSEIFDDQFSVERPDGSNFTLKIRSTKLEDSAMYFCASSGQGNTEAFFGQGTRLTVV.

The chain uses TRBV5-4 and TRBJ2-1, with 11 bases fitting TRBD2. The trim removed 3 bases at V and 7 bases at J, leaving 6 bases unmatched. CDR3 length: 15 amino acids. The V gene's germline CDR1 is SGHNT and CDR2 YYREEE (reference sequence). CDR3 in amino acids: CASSSRLAGSNEQFF. For the CDR3, the DNA is TGTGCCAGCAGCTCCAGACTAGCGGGATCAAATGAGCAGTTCTTC.

The rearrangement joins TRBV19 to TRBJ2-1, with TRBD1 matching 7 bases. V was clipped by 2 bases and J by 6 bases; unmatched bases: 7. CDR1 is LNHDA, CDR2 SQIVND, per germline (reference sequence). CDR3 length: 15 amino acids. The CDR3 region has the DNA TGTGCCAGTAGTATAACACAGGGGAAGGGCAATGAGCAGTTCTTC. The encoded protein is CASSITQGKGNEQFF. Based on the CDR3 plus reference TRBV19 and TRBJ2-1, the full variable domain is DGGITQSPKYLFRKEGQNVTLSCEQNLNHDAMYWYRQDPGQGLRLIYYSQIVNDFQKGDIAEGYSVSREKKESFPLTVTSAQKNPTAFYLCASSITQGKGNEQFFGPGTRLTVL.

The V gene is TRBV6-6, the J gene TRBJ2-7, with TRBD1 as a possible D gene (6 bases). The CDR3 extends over 14 amino acids. The germline gives CDR1 MNHNY, CDR2 SVGAGI (reference sequence). V was cut by 10 bases and J by 9 bases, with 25 bases left in between. The chain's CDR3 is CATQSARDTRGQYF. DNA for the CDR3: TGTGCCACCCAGTCGGCAAGGGACACACGGGGGCAGTACTTC.

V and J are TRBV6-5 and TRBJ1-6, with 7 positions matching TRBD1. The CDR3 has 14 residues. Trimming took 6 bases from V and 5 from J; bases not matched to a gene: 4. CDR1 is MNHEY and CDR2 is SVGAGI in the germline V gene. CDR3 residues: CASRHDRDNSPLHF. The CDR3 region has the DNA TGTGCCAGCAGACACGACAGGGATAATTCACCCCTCCACTTT.

This clone was observed a few times. The chain combines TRBV6-5 with TRBJ1-3; 7 bases align to TRBD1. Germline V gene sequence: CDR1 MNHEY, CDR2 SVGAGI. The V and J ends lost 5 bases and 0 bases, in that order; junction bases with no gene match: 4. The length of the CDR3 is 15 residues. The CDR3 DNA follows: TGTGCCAGCAGTACGGGACAGCTCTCTGGAAACACCATATATTTT. This translates into CASSTGQLSGNTIYF.

The V gene is TRBV5-6, the J gene TRBJ2-5, with D maybe TRBD1 (5 bases). V gave up 2 bases and J gave up 4 bases, with 9 bases separating them. The germline V gene has CDR1 SGHDT and CDR2 YYEEEE. CDR3 length: 13 amino acids. The CDR3 nucleotides read TGTGCCAGCAGCTTCGGCCAGGGAGAGACCCAGTACTTC. It specifies CASSFGQGETQYF.

A few counts support this clone. The V call is TRBV6-5, the J call TRBJ2-1; the match to TRBD2 covers 8 bases. The CDR3 is 12 residues long. V was clipped by 4 bases and J by 14 bases; unmatched bases: 7. The germline V gene has CDR1 MNHEY and CDR2 SVGAGI. The CDR3 region is CASSFPGGGKFF. The CDR3 DNA sequence: TGTGCCAGCAGTTTTCCGGGAGGGGGGAAGTTCTTC.

The table lists this clone with a few counts. The J gene is TRBJ2-7, the V gene TRBV2, with 10 bases identical to TRBD1. The CDR3 is 15 amino acids. CDR1 is SNHLY and CDR2 is FYNNEI in the germline V gene. V shed 7 bases and J 2 bases; nucleotides not matched to a gene: 8. CDR3 protein: CASISRDRGAYEQYF. CDR3 bases: TGTGCCAGCATATCCCGGGACAGGGGTGCCTACGAGCAGTACTTC.

The V and J genes are TRBV29-1 and TRBJ2-6, with TRBD2 as a possible D gene (6 bases). The CDR3 sequence is 18 residues long. The germline V gene encodes CDR1 SQVTM and CDR2 ANQGSEA. Deletions cut 0 bases from V and 2 bases from J, with 17 bases between. CDR3 DNA sequence: TGCAGCGTTGAAGATACGCTACGGGGGTACCCTGGGGCCAACGTCCTGACTTTC. Its protein is CSVEDTLRGYPGANVLTF.

This clone was seen only a few times. J is TRBJ2-3 and V is TRBV5-1, with D possibly matching TRBD2 (6 bases). The CDR3 extends over 13 amino acids. Germline V gene lookup returns CDR1 SGHRS and CDR2 YFSETQ. The V gene lost 6 bases and the J gene lost 4 bases, with 12 bases spanning the gap. CDR3 region: CASKLAGADTQYF. As DNA, the CDR3 is TGCGCCAGCAAACTAGCTGGGGCAGATACGCAGTATTTT.